One and the same sample provided the 13 T cell receptor beta chains below, sequenced in a study of OX40 agonist ivuxolimab in advanced cancers. Sequenced by immunoSEQ multiplex PCR; TCRdb stores in-frame clones only, minus some. This table holds about 68,000 clones, around 93% found once. The specimen was CD4+ or CD8+ T cells sorted from blood, collected in a trial of the OX40 agonist ivuxolimab. The receptors shown here come from an adult with an advanced solid tumor such as melanoma, head and neck, liver or kidney cancer.

V gene TRBV5-8 combines with J gene TRBJ2-5, with D possibly being TRBD1 or TRBD2 (5 bases each). The CDR3 runs to 16 residues. The V and J ends lost 4 bases and 1 base respectively, with 17 bases between them. The germline gives CDR1 SGHTS, CDR2 YDEGEE. CDR3 coding DNA: TGTGCCAGCAGCAGAGGGACGACTTCGGCCCAAGAGACCCAGTACTTC. The encoded protein is CASSRGTTSAQETQYF.

The chain is built from TRBV5-4 and TRBJ1-2, with D perhaps TRBD1 (6 bases). Germline CDR1 and CDR2: SGHNT and YYREEE (reference sequence). V was clipped by 0 bases and J by 0 bases, with 15 bases between them. This CDR3 spans 17 amino acids. CDR3 bases: TGTGCCAGCAGCTTGGGGAGTGGGGGGCAAACTAACTATGGCTACACCTTC. Translation: CASSLGSGGQTNYGYTF.

The chain carries TRBV4-2 and TRBJ2-5; 9 bases fit TRBD2. CDR3 size: 17 residues. Trimming removed 1 base from V and 1 base from J; junction bases left unmatched: 7. In germline, CDR1 is LGHNA, CDR2 YNFKEQ. The CDR3 DNA sequence: TGTGCCAGCAGCCAAGGAACGAGCGGGGGGACCCAAGAGACCCAGTACTTC. Its translation is CASSQGTSGGTQETQYF.

The rearrangement joins TRBV5-4 to TRBJ1-1; 7 bases are shared with TRBD1. With 4 bases clipped from V and 1 base from J, the junction kept 4 bases outside the gene matches. This CDR3 comprises 14 residues. Germline V lookup: CDR1 SGHNT, CDR2 YYREEE (reference sequence). CDR3 region: CASSHRGPNTEAFF. The CDR3, as DNA: TGTGCCAGCAGCCACAGGGGTCCGAACACTGAAGCTTTCTTT.

This clone was recorded a few times. The chain is built from TRBV7-8 and TRBJ2-7, with D maybe TRBD1 (5 bases). The CDR3 is 15 residues long. V gave up 9 bases and J gave up 5 bases, with 23 bases separating them. Looked up from germline, CDR1 is SGHVS and CDR2 is FQNEAQ. The CDR3 region is CASTNLPKGKNEQYF. As DNA, the CDR3 is TGTGCCAGTACAAACCTACCCAAGGGGAAAAACGAGCAGTACTTC.

This clone was seen only once. J is TRBJ1-5 and V is TRBV19, with D possibly matching TRBD1 (5 bases). Germline loops: CDR1 LNHDA, CDR2 SQIVND (reference sequence). The CDR3 has 14 residues. Between the trimmed V and J ends, which lost 2 bases and 4 bases, there was a span of 9 bases. The CDR3 coding sequence is TGTGCCAGTAGTATACAGGGCGCTAATCAGCCCCAGCATTTT. It is translated as CASSIQGANQPQHF.

This chain connects TRBV19 to TRBJ1-3; D not resolved. The length of the CDR3 is 14 residues. The germline V gene encodes CDR1 LNHDA and CDR2 SQIVND (reference sequence). V was shortened by 6 bases and J by 0 bases, with 9 bases between the two germline ends. CDR3 DNA sequence: TGTGCCAGTAGAGGCGGCGGCTCTGGAAACACCATATATTTT. Its translation: CASRGGGSGNTIYF.

V and J are TRBV6-5 and TRBJ2-3; 8 bases map to TRBD2. The CDR3 contains 15 residues. V was clipped by 5 bases and J by 2 bases; unmatched bases: 6. The germline V gene encodes CDR1 MNHEY and CDR2 SVGAGI. CDR3 bases: TGTGCCAGCAGTCCCCGGCGGGGGGCCACAGATACGCAGTATTTT. Translating gives CASSPRRGATDTQYF.

This chain connects TRBV4-1 to TRBJ2-3; a possible D gene is TRBD2 (6 bases). The CDR3 consists of 13 residues. Germline CDR1 and CDR2: MGHRA and YSYEKL. V dropped 6 bases and J dropped 4 bases, with 11 bases sitting between them. The CDR3 region has the DNA TGCGCCAGCAGAGGGGAGGTACCAGATACGCAGTATTTT. Its translation is CASRGEVPDTQYF.

The CDR3 nucleotides read TGTGCCAGTAGTTCCCGACTAGCGGGAGTAAGAGAAGAGACCCAGTACTTC. Protein product: CASSSRLAGVREETQYF. The gene calls are TRBV19 and TRBJ2-5, with 12 bases identical to TRBD2. The junction had 10 bases not matched to a gene; V was cut back by 5 bases and J by 3 bases. The CDR3 has 17 residues. CDR1 LNHDA and CDR2 SQIVND come from the germline V gene (reference sequence).

DNA for the CDR3: TGTGCCAGCAGCTTACACCCTACTCCGGGTATCAACCCCCCGTTCTTC. As protein: CASSLHPTPGINPPFF. The chain uses TRBV7-2 and TRBJ2-1, with D uncertain. Germline CDR1 SGHTA, CDR2 FQGNSA. This CDR3 is built from 16 residues. Trimming removed 2 bases at V and 15 bases at J, with 26 bases between.

The chain combines TRBV5-4 with TRBJ2-1; 7 bases fit TRBD2. The CDR3 extends over 15 amino acids. Germline CDR1 and CDR2: SGHNT and YYREEE (reference sequence). The V gene end was trimmed by 4 bases and the J gene end by 6 bases; junction bases not matched to a gene: 10. The DNA of the CDR3 is TGTGCCAGCAGCCTTCTAGCGGACTCGGGCAATGAGCAGTTCTTC. Its translation: CASSLLADSGNEQFF. Filled out from reference TRBV5-4 and TRBJ2-1, the complete variable domain reads ETGVTQSPTHLIKTRGQQVTLRCSSQSGHNTVSWYQQALGQGPQFIFQYYREEENGRGNFPPRFSGLQFPNYSSELNVNALELDDSALYLCASSLLADSGNEQFFGPGTRLTVL.

This sequence joins TRBV19 and TRBJ2-2; D perhaps matches TRBD1 (5 bases). The CDR3 length is 16 residues. The V gene lost 2 bases and the J gene lost 0 bases, with 10 bases spanning the gap. Looked up from germline, CDR1 is LNHDA and CDR2 is SQIVND (reference sequence). CDR3 residues: CASSISLGANTGELFF. The CDR3 coding sequence is TGTGCCAGTAGTATAAGCCTAGGGGCGAACACCGGGGAGCTGTTTTTT.